This TCR beta chain was captured in a study of vaccination effects on CD4 cells after COVID-19. Study as a whole: Two-dose BNT162b2 or mRNA-1273 vaccination was given to participants.

Profiling relied on immunoSEQ multiplex PCR, and the TCRdb table lists in-frame clones only, not all of them. The repertoire consists of 40,000 to 45,000 clones, with roughly four fifths occurring once and the leading ten covering less than 14%. This CDR3 region has 14 residues. ViraFEST used viral peptide pools to expand antigen-specific CD4+ T cells before sequencing. Following 10 days of culture, CD4+ T cells were isolated. Vaccinated participants had no history of SARS-CoV-2 infection and tested negative for nucleocapsid antibodies. Cultures got half-medium changes with IL-2 on days 3 and 7. This clone was seen a handful of times. What it binds is not known.

The source is a human donor who received a COVID-19 vaccine. This chain uses TRBV21-1 with TRBJ2-4; the D call TRBD1 from the table was never checked on the DNA. TRBV21-1 is assigned pseudogene status. The sample in question was CD4+ T cells from PBMCs cultured with SARS-CoV-2 spike peptides, obtained before COVID-19 vaccination. CDR3 region: CASGPTRAKNIQYF. CDR3 nucleotide sequence: TGTGCCAGCGGGCCAACACGAGCCAAAAACATTCAGTACTTC.